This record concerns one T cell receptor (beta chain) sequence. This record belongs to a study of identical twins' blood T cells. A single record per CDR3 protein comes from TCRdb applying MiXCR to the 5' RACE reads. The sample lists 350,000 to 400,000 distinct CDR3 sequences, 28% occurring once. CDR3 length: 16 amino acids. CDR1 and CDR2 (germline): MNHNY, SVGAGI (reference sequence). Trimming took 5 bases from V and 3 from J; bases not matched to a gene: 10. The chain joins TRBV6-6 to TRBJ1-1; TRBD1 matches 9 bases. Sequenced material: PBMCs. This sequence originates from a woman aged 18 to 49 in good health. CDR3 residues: CASSPHRGRMDTEAFF. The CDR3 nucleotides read TGTGCCAGCAGTCCGCACAGGGGGCGCATGGACACTGAAGCTTTCTTT.